The next 26 T cell receptor beta chains were all read from a single sample in a study of T cells in localized non-small cell lung cancer. Clones were sequenced by immunoSEQ multiplex PCR, and TCRdb holds only the in-frame ones, with some missing. The sample shows about 59,000 clones, about nine tenths of them seen only once. Here the sequenced sample was peripheral blood, taken before any cancer treatment. The receptors here all came from a man aged 40 to 75 with stage I lung adenocarcinoma.

The V gene is TRBV30, the J gene TRBJ2-2; 7 bases are a match to TRBD1. The germline gives CDR1 GTSNPN, CDR2 SVGIG (reference sequence). The ends lost 0 bases at V and 4 bases at J; junction bases unmatched: 2. The CDR3 loop spans 14 amino acids. As DNA, the CDR3 is TGTGCCTGGAGTGTGGGACAGTTCACCGGGGAGCTGTTTTTT. The encoded protein is CAWSVGQFTGELFF.

The rearrangement uses TRBV19 and TRBJ2-3; no reliable D call. The CDR3 covers 15 residues. Germline CDR1 and CDR2: LNHDA and SQIVND (reference sequence). V lost 4 bases to trimming and J lost 1 base, with 12 bases between them. This CDR3 is CASSTDQTGTDTQYF. The DNA of the CDR3 is TGTGCCAGTAGTACGGACCAGACCGGCACAGATACGCAGTATTTT. Using reference TRBV19 and TRBJ2-3 for the parts outside the CDR3, the full variable domain is DGGITQSPKYLFRKEGQNVTLSCEQNLNHDAMYWYRQDPGQGLRLIYYSQIVNDFQKGDIAEGYSVSREKKESFPLTVTSAQKNPTAFYLCASSTDQTGTDTQYFGPGTRLTVL.

This clone has a single count. The chain recombines TRBV7-2 with TRBJ2-1; D gene uncertain. The CDR3 is 12 residues long. The germline V gene has CDR1 SGHTA and CDR2 FQGNSA. V dropped 0 bases and J dropped 9 bases, with 6 bases sitting between them. The CDR3 region is CASSLALGEQFF. CDR3 bases: TGTGCCAGCAGCTTAGCTCTGGGTGAGCAGTTCTTC.

The chain recombines TRBV7-8 with TRBJ1-2, with 8 nucleotides matching TRBD1. The V gene end was trimmed by 3 bases and the J gene end by 0 bases; junction bases not matched to a gene: 6. Germline V gene lookup returns CDR1 SGHVS and CDR2 FQNEAQ. This CDR3 region has 16 residues. The CDR3 DNA follows: TGTGCCAGCAGCTTCTCCCGGGACAGGACTAACTATGGCTACACCTTC. Encoded protein: CASSFSRDRTNYGYTF. Full variable domain (rest looked up from reference TRBV7-8 and TRBJ1-2): GAGVSQSPRYKVAKRGQDVALRCDPISGHVSLFWYQQALGQGPEFLTYFQNEAQLDKSGLPSDRFFAERPEGSVSTLKIQRTQQEDSAVYLCASSFSRDRTNYGYTFGSGTRLTVV.

This chain uses TRBV30 with TRBJ2-6; D possibly corresponds to TRBD1 (5 bases). This CDR3 region has 14 residues. The V end lost 0 bases, the J end lost 2 bases, and 5 bases lay between the germline ends. Germline V gives CDR1 GTSNPN, CDR2 SVGIG (reference sequence). The chain's CDR3 is CAWSVRAGANVLTF. The CDR3 coding sequence is TGTGCCTGGAGTGTCAGGGCTGGGGCCAACGTCCTGACTTTC.

The chain combines TRBV5-1 with TRBJ2-7; D is uncertain. CDR3 length: 13 residues. The germline V and J ends were trimmed by 0 bases and 4 bases, with 8 bases remaining between them. The germline CDR1 and CDR2 sequences are SGHRS and YFSETQ. The DNA for the CDR3 is TGCGCCAGCAGCTTGGTCCCAGAATACGAGCAGTACTTC. Encoded protein: CASSLVPEYEQYF.

The chain recombines TRBV4-1 with TRBJ2-2, with 7 bases aligning to TRBD1. Trimming removed 1 base from V and 4 bases from J; junction bases left unmatched: 6. Germline V gene lookup returns CDR1 MGHRA and CDR2 YSYEKL. The CDR3 length is 16 residues. The CDR3 nucleotides are TGCGCCAGCAGCCAAGCAACAGGGGCGCCCACCGGGGAGCTGTTTTTT. Translated, it gives CASSQATGAPTGELFF.

The CDR3 reads CASSAPLGGDEKLFF. The CDR3 coding sequence is TGTGCCAGCAGCGCCCCGTTGGGGGGGGATGAAAAACTGTTTTTT. The chain has TRBV5-6 and TRBJ1-4; maybe TRBD1 (5 bases). There are 15 residues in the CDR3. Germline values: CDR1 SGHDT, CDR2 YYEEEE. V gave up 4 bases and J gave up 6 bases, with 16 bases separating them. The entire variable domain, with the rest obtained from reference TRBV5-6 and TRBJ1-4, is as follows: DAGVTQSPTHLIKTRGQQVTLRCSPKSGHDTVSWYQQALGQGPQFIFQYYEEEERQRGNFPDRFSGHQFPNYSSELNVNALLLGDSALYLCASSAPLGGDEKLFFGSGTQLSVL.

J is TRBJ2-3 and V is TRBV5-1; 8 bases fit TRBD1. This CDR3 region has 14 residues. With V trimmed by 2 bases and J by 6 bases, 5 bases remained unmatched. Germline V gene sequence: CDR1 SGHRS, CDR2 YFSETQ. This CDR3 is CASSLITGGDTQYF. In DNA form, the CDR3 reads TGCGCCAGCAGCTTAATAACAGGGGGGGATACGCAGTATTTT.

The rearrangement uses TRBV18 and TRBJ2-5; 8 bases agree with TRBD1. V dropped 3 bases and J dropped 5; count of bases not matched to a gene: 11. There are 16 residues in the CDR3. Germline V lookup: CDR1 KGHSH, CDR2 LQKENI. CDR3 protein: CASSPPWTGSGETQYF. DNA for the CDR3: TGTGCCAGCTCACCCCCATGGACAGGGTCTGGGGAGACCCAGTACTTC.

The rearrangement uses TRBV19 and TRBJ2-2, with 12 bases aligning to TRBD1. Germline CDR1 reads LNHDA; CDR2 reads SQIVND (reference sequence). The V segment lost 7 bases and the J segment 6 bases; nucleotides outside the gene matches: 6. The CDR3 is 15 residues long. DNA of the CDR3: TGTGCCAGTATTCCGGGACAGGGGGCGTCCGGGGAGCTGTTTTTT. Protein: CASIPGQGASGELFF.

V is TRBV4-2 and J is TRBJ2-7, with 7 bases matching TRBD1. Unmatched junction bases numbered 8, after V lost 0 bases and J lost 0 bases. CDR1 is LGHNA, CDR2 YNFKEQ, per germline. The CDR3 spans 17 residues. CDR3 bases: TGTGCCAGCAGCCAAGAACTGGGACAGTTGAGCTCCTACGAGCAGTACTTC. It codes for CASSQELGQLSSYEQYF.

The rearrangement links TRBV21-1 to TRBJ2-5; TRBD2 is the table's D call and was not checked against the DNA. TRBV21-1 is listed as a pseudogene. This CDR3 is built from 15 residues. The CDR3 here is CASSKGDYTQETQYF. The CDR3 DNA is TGTGCCAGCAGCAAAGGAGACTATACCCAAGAGACCCAGTACTTC.

This chain links TRBV28 with TRBJ1-5; 11 positions match TRBD1. This CDR3 has 15 residues. V trimming: 6 bases; J trimming: 10 bases; junction bases outside the gene matches: 11. CDR1 is MDHEN and CDR2 is SYDVKM in the germline V gene. CDR3 DNA: TGTGCCAGCAGCAGGGGACAGGGGGGAAGAGCACCCCAGCATTTT. Protein product: CASSRGQGGRAPQHF.

The chain couples TRBV18 to TRBJ2-5; D is ambiguous. CDR3 length: 13 amino acids. Trimming shortened V by 8 bases and J by 1 base, and 11 bases separated the two germline ends. The V gene's germline CDR1 is KGHSH and CDR2 LQKENI. This CDR3 reads CASIRSPQETQYF. Written as DNA, the CDR3 is TGTGCCAGCATCAGGAGCCCCCAAGAGACCCAGTACTTC.

This rearrangement joins TRBV9 to TRBJ2-6; 10 bases match TRBD1. Germline V gene sequence: CDR1 SGDLS, CDR2 YYNGEE. CDR3 length: 17 residues. The V and J ends lost 0 bases and 2 bases, in that order; junction bases with no gene match: 2. CDR3 DNA: TGTGCCAGCAGCGTAGAGGGGACAGGGGCTGGGGCCAACGTCCTGACTTTC. Translated, it gives CASSVEGTGAGANVLTF.

About this clone: The junction departs from germline at one end; a sequencing error may be responsible. The chain employs TRBV7-7 and TRBJ2-3; no definite D call. Looked up from germline, CDR1 is SSHAT and CDR2 is FNYEAQ (reference sequence). There are 14 residues in the CDR3. The CDR3 bases are TGTGCTAGCAGCTTATCTGCCCTCACAGATACGCAGTATTTT. Protein: CASSLSALTDTQYF.

The chain joins TRBV12-5 to TRBJ1-1; possible D gene TRBD1, 5 bases. Germline CDR1 reads LGHNT; CDR2 reads FRNRAP. The CDR3 loop spans 14 amino acids. The V and J ends lost 6 bases and 4 bases respectively, with 15 bases between them. This chain's CDR3 is CASGTFGGSTEAFF. In DNA, the CDR3 is TGTGCTAGTGGGACATTCGGGGGGAGCACTGAAGCTTTCTTT.

The genes are TRBV6-5 and TRBJ2-7; 11 bases agree with TRBD1. The CDR3 spans 14 residues. CDR1 is MNHEY and CDR2 is SVGAGI in the germline V gene. The V segment lost 5 bases and the J segment 3 bases; nucleotides outside the gene matches: 3. CDR3 bases: TGTGCCAGCAGTCCGGGACAGGGGGTCTACGAGCAGTACTTC. This sequence encodes CASSPGQGVYEQYF.

The chain uses TRBV4-3 and TRBJ2-3; D may be TRBD1 (5 bases). Trimming pared 2 bases from V and 4 bases from J, leaving 10 bases between. The CDR3 totals 14 residues. Germline CDR1 reads LGHNA; CDR2 reads YSLEER. The DNA of the CDR3 is TGCGCCAGCAGCCAAAATAGGGGTTCAGATACGCAGTATTTT. Its protein product is CASSQNRGSDTQYF.

V and J are TRBV7-9 and TRBJ1-2; TRBD1 agrees at 9 bases. Germline assignment: CDR1 SEHNR and CDR2 FQNEAQ (reference sequence). The CDR3 sequence is 17 residues long. V shed 3 bases, J shed 3 bases, and the junction held 11 bases outside the gene matches. The CDR3 bases are TGTGCCAGCAGCTTCGACGGACAGGGGAGCCCCTACTATGGCTACACCTTC. Translation gives CASSFDGQGSPYYGYTF.

This chain connects TRBV19 to TRBJ2-1; a possible D gene is TRBD1 (6 bases). This CDR3 contains 14 residues. CDR1 and CDR2 (germline): LNHDA, SQIVND (reference sequence). Trimming shortened V by 1 base and J by 10 bases, and 14 bases separated the two germline ends. CDR3 sequence reads: CASSIVVQGREQFF. The CDR3 DNA reads as TGTGCCAGTAGTATAGTGGTACAGGGCCGGGAGCAGTTCTTC.

This chain uses TRBV28 with TRBJ2-7; the D is unclear. This CDR3 comprises 14 residues. CDR1 is MDHEN and CDR2 is SYDVKM in the germline V gene. The V end lost 2 bases, the J end lost 1 base, and 9 bases lay between the germline ends. The CDR3 sequence: CASSLVVNSYEQYF. CDR3 sequence (DNA): TGTGCCAGCAGTTTAGTGGTAAATTCCTACGAGCAGTACTTC.

The chain combines TRBV29-1 with TRBJ2-1; D is perhaps TRBD2 (6 bases). Germline CDR1 and CDR2: SQVTM and ANQGSEA. The CDR3 runs 12 residues. The V and J ends lost 2 bases and 6 bases respectively, with 8 bases between them. CDR3 DNA sequence: TGCAGCGTTGAAAGGACTATCAATGAGCAGTTCTTC. Translation gives CSVERTINEQFF.

This chain uses TRBV5-8 with TRBJ2-7; TRBD1 matches 7 bases. The J segment lost 3 bases and the V segment lost 2 bases, leaving 5 bases of the junction unmatched. The CDR3 covers 14 residues. Per the germline V gene, CDR1 is SGHTS and CDR2 is YDEGEE. Here the CDR3 reads CASSFGTENYEQYF. The CDR3 region has the DNA TGTGCCAGCAGCTTTGGGACAGAAAACTACGAGCAGTACTTC.

V usage is TRBV28 and J usage is TRBJ1-2; TRBD1 might be the D (6 bases). The CDR3 totals 18 residues. Germline CDR1 reads MDHEN; CDR2 reads SYDVKM. The V end lost 4 bases, the J end lost 0 bases, and 21 bases lay between the germline ends. CDR3 residues: CASSSYRVPGAPNYGYTF. The CDR3 coding sequence is TGTGCCAGCAGTTCCTACCGGGTCCCAGGGGCACCTAACTATGGCTACACCTTC.